This T cell receptor beta chain was captured in a study of identical twins. The CDR3 totals 16 residues. V was trimmed by 2 bases and J by 4 bases, leaving 12 bases between them. The germline V gene has CDR1 LGHDT and CDR2 YNNKEL (reference sequence). TCRdb re-analysed the 5' RACE reads in MiXCR, keeping a single row per CDR3 protein. Of fewer than 250,000 distinct CDR3 sequences detected, around 9.6% appear once; the ten largest clones hold 5% to 6%. Overall study results and limits: Low generation probability was overrepresented in out-of-frame alpha sequences shared by twins. There is a chance that invariant MAIT and iNKT cells partially muddied zero-insertion analyses. Cross-sectional statistics underpinned the conclusions; the same donors were not followed. Beta out-of-frame sequences showed weaker excess twin sharing.

In this sample, this clonotype turned up a few times. Its antigen remains unidentified. J is TRBJ2-6 and V is TRBV3-1; D call uncertain. The receptor was derived from a woman between 18 and 29 years old in good health. Sequencing input: memory (CD45RO+) T cells sorted from blood. The CDR3 coding sequence is TGTGCCAGCAGCCAACATCTGGGGTACGGGGCCAACGTCCTGACTTTC. This sequence encodes CASSQHLGYGANVLTF.